This T cell receptor beta chain was found in a study of T-cell memory formation after mild COVID-19. Study outcomes and limitations: CM and EM subsets held most contracting CD4+ clones; EMRA held CD8+ ones.

TCRdb processed the 5' RACE reads anew with MiXCR; each CDR3 protein has one entry. This table holds 140,000 or so distinct CDR3 sequences, approximately 5.7% found once. In the case of this clonotype: Its antigen is unidentified. At one end, the junction sequence differs from germline, possibly due to a read error.

There are 13 residues in the CDR3. Germline V gene data show CDR1 as MGHRA and CDR2 as YSYEKL. This receptor was obtained from an adult woman who had mild COVID-19 (a few samples of this study predate the infection). Cell type and time point are not known. The genes are TRBV4-1 and TRBJ2-5, with a tentative D call TRBD1 (5 bases). Sequencing was performed on PBMCs or a T cell subset sorted from them (not recorded which). In DNA, the CDR3 is TGCGACAGCAGCCTCACCCAGGGAGAGACCCAGTACTTC. This codes for CDSSLTQGETQYF.